The 8 T cell receptor beta chains given below trace back to one sample, sequenced in a study of T cells in Graves' hyperthyroidism and ophthalmopathy. TCR beta CDR3 sequences were amplified from RNA transcripts. The TCR CDR3 was amplified in a first-round RT-PCR using the HTBI primer set. One entry per CDR3 protein, called by TCRdb with MiXCR from the multiplex PCR reads. The repertoire consists of approximately 700,000 distinct CDR3 sequences, with 45% occurring once and the leading ten covering less than 9%. The sample consisted of peripheral blood or thyroid tissue (not recorded which). The receptors were gathered from an adult man with Graves' disease, either hyperthyroidism or ophthalmopathy (not recorded which).

The rearrangement links TRBV24-1 to TRBJ2-5; possible D gene TRBD1, 6 bases. This CDR3 is 17 amino acids long. Trimming left V 11 bases short and J 5 bases short, with 29 bases between. CDR1 and CDR2 from the germline V gene are KGHDR and SFDVKD. CDR3 sequence reads: CASTPLERFRGRETQYF. In DNA, the CDR3 is TGTGCCAGCACTCCCTTGGAGCGGTTCAGGGGCAGGGAGACCCAGTACTTC.

The chain is built from TRBV12-5 and TRBJ1-1; the D gene is possibly TRBD1 (5 bases). Per the germline V gene, CDR1 is LGHNT and CDR2 is FRNRAP. V was clipped by 0 bases and J by 7 bases, with 15 bases between them. The CDR3 runs 15 residues. CDR3 in amino acids: CASGLVQSSGGEAFF. CDR3 sequence (DNA): TGTGCTAGTGGTTTGGTACAGTCCAGTGGGGGTGAAGCTTTCTTT.

This clonotype appeared a few times. The genes are TRBV7-6 and TRBJ1-2; TRBD1 matches at 11 bases. This CDR3 comprises 16 residues. Germline loops: CDR1 SGHVS, CDR2 FNYEAQ. Trimming removed 6 bases from V and 8 bases from J; junction bases left unmatched: 14. The CDR3 DNA reads TGTGCCAGCAGTTTTGGCGGGACAGGGGGTTCGGGCGGCTACACCTTC. Residues: CASSFGGTGGSGGYTF.

This clonotype was found many times. This chain connects TRBV2 to TRBJ1-5; 7 bases agree with TRBD1. Per the germline V gene, CDR1 is SNHLY and CDR2 is FYNNEI. Trimming removed 3 bases from V and 7 bases from J; junction bases left unmatched: 9. The CDR3 loop spans 15 amino acids. The CDR3 reads CASSERDRAEQPQHF. As DNA, the CDR3 is TGTGCCAGCAGTGAGCGTGACAGGGCAGAGCAGCCCCAGCATTTT. Complete variable domain (other parts from reference TRBV2 and TRBJ1-5): EPEVTQTPSHQVTQMGQEVILRCVPISNHLYFYWYRQILGQKVEFLVSFYNNEISEKSEIFDDQFSVERPDGSNFTLKIRSTKLEDSAMYFCASSERDRAEQPQHFGDGTRLSIL.

There are many counts of this clonotype. This chain joins TRBV7-8 and TRBJ2-7; TRBD2 matches 7 bases. The CDR3 has 14 amino acids. Germline CDR1 and CDR2: SGHVS and FQNEAQ. Trimming at V came to 3 bases and at J to 3 bases, leaving 5 bases not matched to a gene. The CDR3 bases are TGTGCCAGCAGCTTTGGCGGGGGATACTACGAGCAGTACTTC. This encodes CASSFGGGYYEQYF.

This clonotype was seen at least ten times. The chain uses TRBV7-8 and TRBJ1-1, with D perhaps matching TRBD1 (6 bases). CDR1 SGHVS and CDR2 FQNEAQ come from the germline V gene. The V and J ends lost 5 bases and 3 bases respectively, with 16 bases between them. This CDR3 has 15 residues. CDR3 bases: TGTGCCAGCAGCCTCGTAGTGGGGGGCCACACTGAAGCTTTCTTT. Its translation is CASSLVVGGHTEAFF.

This clonotype was detected once. V and J are TRBV29-1 and TRBJ2-7, with 14 bases identical to TRBD2. J was trimmed by 9 bases and V by 7 bases; bases with no gene match: 8. Germline V gene data show CDR1 as SQVTM and CDR2 as ANQGSEA. The length of the CDR3 is 13 residues. The CDR3 region is CSAAGTSGSGQYF. CDR3 DNA sequence: TGCAGCGCTGCTGGGACTAGCGGGAGCGGGCAGTACTTC.

The chain is built from TRBV12-3 or TRBV12-4 and TRBJ2-7, with D perhaps TRBD1 (6 bases). The CDR3 loop spans 18 amino acids. Trimming cost V 0 bases and J 3 bases, with 21 bases left between them. The CDR3 protein is CASSLAVTTYGQSYEQYF. The CDR3 DNA follows: TGTGCCAGCAGTTTAGCGGTCACGACTTACGGACAGAGCTACGAGCAGTACTTC.